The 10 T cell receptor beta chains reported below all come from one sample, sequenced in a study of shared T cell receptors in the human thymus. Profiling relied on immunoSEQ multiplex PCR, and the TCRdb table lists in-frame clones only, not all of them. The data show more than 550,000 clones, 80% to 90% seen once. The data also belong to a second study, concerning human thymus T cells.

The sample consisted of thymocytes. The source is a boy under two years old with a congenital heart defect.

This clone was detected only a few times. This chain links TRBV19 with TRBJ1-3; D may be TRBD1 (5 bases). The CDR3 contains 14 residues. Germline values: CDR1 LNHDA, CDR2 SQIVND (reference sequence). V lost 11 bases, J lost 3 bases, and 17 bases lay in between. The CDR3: CAGKRQKGGNTIYF. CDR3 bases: TGTGCCGGAAAACGACAGAAAGGTGGAAACACCATATATTTT. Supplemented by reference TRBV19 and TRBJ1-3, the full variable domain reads DGGITQSPKYLFRKEGQNVTLSCEQNLNHDAMYWYRQDPGQGLRLIYYSQIVNDFQKGDIAEGYSVSREKKESFPLTVTSAQKNPTAFYLCAGKRQKGGNTIYFGEGSWLTVV.

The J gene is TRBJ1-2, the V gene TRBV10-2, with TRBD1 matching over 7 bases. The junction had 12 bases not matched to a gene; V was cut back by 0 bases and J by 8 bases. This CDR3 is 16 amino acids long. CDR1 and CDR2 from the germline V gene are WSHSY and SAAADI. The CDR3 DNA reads TGCGCCAGCAGTGAGTCGGAGGAGGGGGCCGCTTTCGGCTACACCTTC. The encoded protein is CASSESEEGAAFGYTF.

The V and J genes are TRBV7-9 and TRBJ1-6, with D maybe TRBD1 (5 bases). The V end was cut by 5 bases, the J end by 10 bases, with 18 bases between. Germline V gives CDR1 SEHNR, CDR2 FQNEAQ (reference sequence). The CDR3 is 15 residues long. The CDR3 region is CASSAPLGHRSPLHF. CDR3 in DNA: TGTGCCAGCAGCGCCCCCCTGGGCCACAGGTCACCCCTCCACTTT.

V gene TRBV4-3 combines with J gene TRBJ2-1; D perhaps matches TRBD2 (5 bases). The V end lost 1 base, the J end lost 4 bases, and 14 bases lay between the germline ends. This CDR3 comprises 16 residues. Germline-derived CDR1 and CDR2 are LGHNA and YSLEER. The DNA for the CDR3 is TGCGCCAGCAGCCAAGTGAGCCTAGCCCGATACAATGAGCAGTTCTTC. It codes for CASSQVSLARYNEQFF.

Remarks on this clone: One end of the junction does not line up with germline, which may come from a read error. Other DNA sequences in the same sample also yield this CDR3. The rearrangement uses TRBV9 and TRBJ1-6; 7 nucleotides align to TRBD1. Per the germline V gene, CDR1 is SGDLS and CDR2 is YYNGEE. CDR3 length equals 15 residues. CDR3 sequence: CASSNRQGKNSPLHF. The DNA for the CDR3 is TGTGCCAGCAGCAACCGACAGGGAAAAAATTCCCCCCTCCACTTT.

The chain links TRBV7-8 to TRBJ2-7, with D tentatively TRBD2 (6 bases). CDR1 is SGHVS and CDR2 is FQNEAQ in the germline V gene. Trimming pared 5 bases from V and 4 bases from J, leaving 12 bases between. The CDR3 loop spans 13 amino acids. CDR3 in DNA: TGTGCCAGCAGCCCGACTAGAGGGTACGAGCAGTACTTC. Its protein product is CASSPTRGYEQYF.

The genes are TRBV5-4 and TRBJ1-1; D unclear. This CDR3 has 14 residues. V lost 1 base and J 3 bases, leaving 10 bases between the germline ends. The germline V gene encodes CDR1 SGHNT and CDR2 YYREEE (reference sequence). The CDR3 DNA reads TGTGCCAGCAGCTTGACAGATCCGGACACTGAAGCTTTCTTT. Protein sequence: CASSLTDPDTEAFF.

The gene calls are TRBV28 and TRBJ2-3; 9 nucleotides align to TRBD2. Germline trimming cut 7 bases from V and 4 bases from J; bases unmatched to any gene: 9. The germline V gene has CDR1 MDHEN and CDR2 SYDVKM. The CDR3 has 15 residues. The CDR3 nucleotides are TGTGCCAGCACGATCAAGCGGGAGGCCCCAGATACGCAGTATTTT. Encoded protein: CASTIKREAPDTQYF.

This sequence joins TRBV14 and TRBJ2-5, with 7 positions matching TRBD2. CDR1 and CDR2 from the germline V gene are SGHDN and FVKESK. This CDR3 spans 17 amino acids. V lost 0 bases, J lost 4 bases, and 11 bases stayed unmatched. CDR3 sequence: CASSQEKLAPGVETQYF. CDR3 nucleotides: TGTGCCAGCAGCCAAGAAAAACTAGCGCCGGGGGTAGAGACCCAGTACTTC.

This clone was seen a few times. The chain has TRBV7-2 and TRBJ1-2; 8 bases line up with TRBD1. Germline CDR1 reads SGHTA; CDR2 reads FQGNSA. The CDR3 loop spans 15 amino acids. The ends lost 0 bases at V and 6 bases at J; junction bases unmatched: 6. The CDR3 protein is CASSLAKTGEDGYTF. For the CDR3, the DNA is TGTGCCAGCAGCTTAGCGAAGACAGGGGAGGATGGCTACACCTTC.